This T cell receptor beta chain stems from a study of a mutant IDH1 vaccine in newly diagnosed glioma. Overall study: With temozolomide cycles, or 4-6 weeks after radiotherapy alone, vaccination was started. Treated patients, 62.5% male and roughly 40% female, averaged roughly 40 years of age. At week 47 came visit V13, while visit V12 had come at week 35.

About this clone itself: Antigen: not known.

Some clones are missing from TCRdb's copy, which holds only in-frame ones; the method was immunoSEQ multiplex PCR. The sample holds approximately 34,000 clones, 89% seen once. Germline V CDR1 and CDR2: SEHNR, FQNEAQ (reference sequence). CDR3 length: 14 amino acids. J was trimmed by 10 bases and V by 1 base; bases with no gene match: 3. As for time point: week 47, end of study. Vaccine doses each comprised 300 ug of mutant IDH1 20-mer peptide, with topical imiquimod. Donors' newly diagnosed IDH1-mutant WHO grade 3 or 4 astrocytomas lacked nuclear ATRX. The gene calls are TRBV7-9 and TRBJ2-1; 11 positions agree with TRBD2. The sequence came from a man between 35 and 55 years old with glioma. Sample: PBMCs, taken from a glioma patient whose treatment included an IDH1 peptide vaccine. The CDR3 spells CASSLDLAGGEQFF. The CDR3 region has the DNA TGTGCCAGCAGCTTAGATCTAGCGGGGGGAGAGCAGTTCTTC.